Included here is one T cell receptor beta chain sequence, with context. The CDR3 is 13 residues long. With 4 bases removed from V and 3 bases from J, the gap between germline ends came to 9 bases. Germline CDR1 MNHEY, CDR2 SVGAGI. These data originate in a study of technical replicates of blood from a few donors. Generated by immunoSEQ multiplex PCR, the TCRdb table keeps only in-frame clones and is missing some. The table lists 51,000 or so clones, 92% of them singletons. The chain links TRBV6-5 to TRBJ1-1, with no clear D. The TCR comes from a human donor in good health. Some clones in this sample may be carry-over from other donors' samples. Sequenced: PBMCs. The CDR3: CASSFEGYTEAFF. CDR3 coding DNA: TGTGCCAGCAGTTTTGAGGGTTACACTGAAGCTTTCTTT.